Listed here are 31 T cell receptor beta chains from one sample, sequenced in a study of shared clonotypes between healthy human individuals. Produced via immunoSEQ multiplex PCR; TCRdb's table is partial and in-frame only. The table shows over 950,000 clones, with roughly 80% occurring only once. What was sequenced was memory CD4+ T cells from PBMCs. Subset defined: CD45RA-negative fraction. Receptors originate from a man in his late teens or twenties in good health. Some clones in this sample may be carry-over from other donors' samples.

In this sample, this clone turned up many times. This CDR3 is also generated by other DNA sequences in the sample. The CDR3 DNA is TGCGCCAGCAGCCAAGAATTCGACGGCAGGGCTAATGAAAAACTGTTTTTT. Translation gives CASSQEFDGRANEKLFF. The chain is built from TRBV4-3 and TRBJ1-4; the D gene is possibly TRBD1 (5 bases). Trimming shortened V by 0 bases and J by 3 bases, and 14 bases separated the two germline ends. Germline V gene sequence: CDR1 LGHNA, CDR2 YSLEER. This CDR3 is built from 17 residues.

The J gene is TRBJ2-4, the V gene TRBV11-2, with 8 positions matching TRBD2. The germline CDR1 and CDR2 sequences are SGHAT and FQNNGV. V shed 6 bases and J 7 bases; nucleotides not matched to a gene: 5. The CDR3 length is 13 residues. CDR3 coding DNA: TGTGCCAGCAGTTGGCCGGGAGGGAACATTCAGTACTTC. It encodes CASSWPGGNIQYF.

This CDR3 is CAISEKTGQGNFYGYTF. In nucleotides, the CDR3 is TGTGCCATCAGCGAGAAGACCGGACAGGGAAACTTTTATGGCTACACCTTC. V usage is TRBV10-3 and J usage is TRBJ1-2; 8 bases are shared with TRBD1. The CDR3 totals 17 residues. Per the germline V gene, CDR1 is ENHRY and CDR2 is SYGVKD. The V and J ends lost 6 bases and 5 bases, in that order; junction bases with no gene match: 17.

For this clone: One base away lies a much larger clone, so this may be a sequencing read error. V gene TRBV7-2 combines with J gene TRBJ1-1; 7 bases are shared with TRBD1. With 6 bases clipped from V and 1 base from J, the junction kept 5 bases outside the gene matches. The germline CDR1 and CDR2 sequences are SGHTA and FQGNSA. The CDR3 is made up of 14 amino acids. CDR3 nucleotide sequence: TGTGCCAGCAGTTTCCGACAGGGGAACACTGAAGCTTTCTTT. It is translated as CASSFRQGNTEAFF.

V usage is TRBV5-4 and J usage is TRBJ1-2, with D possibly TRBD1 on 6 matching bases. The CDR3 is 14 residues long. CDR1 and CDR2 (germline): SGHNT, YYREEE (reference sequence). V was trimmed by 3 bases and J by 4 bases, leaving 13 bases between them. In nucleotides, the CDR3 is TGTGCCAGCAGCTCGGGTGACAGGTCCTATGGCTACACCTTC. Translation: CASSSGDRSYGYTF.

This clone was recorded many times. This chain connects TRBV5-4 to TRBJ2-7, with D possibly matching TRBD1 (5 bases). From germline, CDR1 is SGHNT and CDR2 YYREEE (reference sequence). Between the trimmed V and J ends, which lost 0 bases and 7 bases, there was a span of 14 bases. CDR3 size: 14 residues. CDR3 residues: CASSLVGAVREQYF. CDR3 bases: TGTGCCAGCAGCTTGGTAGGGGCGGTGAGGGAGCAGTACTTC.

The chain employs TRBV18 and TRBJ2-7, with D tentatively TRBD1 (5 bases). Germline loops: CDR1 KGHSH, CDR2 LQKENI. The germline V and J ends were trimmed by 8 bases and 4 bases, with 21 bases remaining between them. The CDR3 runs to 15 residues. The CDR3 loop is CASERKPGSGYEQYF. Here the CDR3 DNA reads TGTGCCAGCGAACGCAAACCAGGGTCTGGGTACGAGCAGTACTTC.

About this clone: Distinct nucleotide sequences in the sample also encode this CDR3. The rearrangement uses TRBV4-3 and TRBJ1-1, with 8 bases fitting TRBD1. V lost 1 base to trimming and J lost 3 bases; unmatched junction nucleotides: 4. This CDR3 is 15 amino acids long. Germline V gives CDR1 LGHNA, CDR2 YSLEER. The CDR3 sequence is CASSQGQGRDTEAFF. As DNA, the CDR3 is TGCGCCAGCAGCCAAGGACAGGGGAGGGACACTGAAGCTTTCTTT.

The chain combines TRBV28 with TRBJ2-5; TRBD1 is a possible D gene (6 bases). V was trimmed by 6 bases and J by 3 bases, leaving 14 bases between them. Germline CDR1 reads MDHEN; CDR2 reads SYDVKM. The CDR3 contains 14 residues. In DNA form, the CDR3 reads TGTGCCAGCAGCCGGACAGCGACTAAAGAGACCCAGTACTTC. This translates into CASSRTATKETQYF.

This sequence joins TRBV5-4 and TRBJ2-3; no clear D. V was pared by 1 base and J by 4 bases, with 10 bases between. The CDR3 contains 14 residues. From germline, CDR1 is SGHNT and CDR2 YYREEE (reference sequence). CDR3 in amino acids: CASSLSPGSDTQYF. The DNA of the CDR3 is TGTGCCAGCAGCTTGTCCCCTGGTTCAGATACGCAGTATTTT.

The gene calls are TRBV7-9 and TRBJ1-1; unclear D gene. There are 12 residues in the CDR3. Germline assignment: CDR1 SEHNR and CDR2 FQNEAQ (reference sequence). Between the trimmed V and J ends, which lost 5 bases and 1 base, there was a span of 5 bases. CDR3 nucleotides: TGTGCCAGCAGCCATGAGAACACTGAAGCTTTCTTT. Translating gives CASSHENTEAFF. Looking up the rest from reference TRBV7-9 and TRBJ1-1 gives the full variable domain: DTGVSQNPRHKITKRGQNVTFRCDPISEHNRLYWYRQTLGQGPEFLTYFQNEAQLEKSRLLSDRFSAERPKGSFSTLEIQRTEQGDSAMYLCASSHENTEAFFGQGTRLTVV.

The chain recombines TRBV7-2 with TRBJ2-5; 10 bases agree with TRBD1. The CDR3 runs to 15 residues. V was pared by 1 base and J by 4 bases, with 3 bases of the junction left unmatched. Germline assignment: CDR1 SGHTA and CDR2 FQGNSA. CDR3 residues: CASSLGTGGTETQYF. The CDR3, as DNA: TGTGCCAGCAGCTTAGGGACAGGGGGAACAGAGACCCAGTACTTC.

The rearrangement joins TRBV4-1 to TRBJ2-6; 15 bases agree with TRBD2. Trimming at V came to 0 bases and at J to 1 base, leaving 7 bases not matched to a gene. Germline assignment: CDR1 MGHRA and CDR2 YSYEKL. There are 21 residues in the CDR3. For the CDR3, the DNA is TGCGCCAGCAGCCAAGAATTCCCCGGGACTAGCGGGAGGTCTGGGGCCAACGTCCTGACTTTC. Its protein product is CASSQEFPGTSGRSGANVLTF.

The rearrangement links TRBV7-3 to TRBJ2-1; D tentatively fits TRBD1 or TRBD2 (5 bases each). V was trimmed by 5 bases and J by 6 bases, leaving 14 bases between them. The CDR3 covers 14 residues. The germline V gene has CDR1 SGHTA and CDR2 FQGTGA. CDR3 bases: TGTGCCAGCAGCACACGGGCCGGGGCCAATGAGCAGTTCTTC. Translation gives CASSTRAGANEQFF.

The CDR3 DNA is TGTGCCAGCATCCGAGGGGACATAGAGACCCAGTACTTC. This codes for CASIRGDIETQYF. J is TRBJ2-5 and V is TRBV7-9, with D maybe TRBD1 (6 bases). The CDR3 covers 13 residues. Germline CDR1 reads SEHNR; CDR2 reads FQNEAQ (reference sequence). The V end lost 7 bases, the J end lost 4 bases, and 13 bases lay between the germline ends.

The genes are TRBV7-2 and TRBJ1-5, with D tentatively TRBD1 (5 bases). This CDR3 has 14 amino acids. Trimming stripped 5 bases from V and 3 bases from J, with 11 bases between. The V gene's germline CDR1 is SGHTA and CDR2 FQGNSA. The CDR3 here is CASSRGDSNQPQHF. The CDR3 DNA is TGTGCCAGCAGCCGAGGGGATTCCAATCAGCCCCAGCATTTT.

The CDR3 loop is CASSSVVGASYEQYF. Here the CDR3 DNA reads TGTGCCAGCAGCTCCGTGGTGGGGGCGTCCTACGAGCAGTACTTC. The J gene is TRBJ2-7, the V gene TRBV11-1; a weak D match, TRBD1 (6 bases). The germline V and J ends were trimmed by 4 bases and 1 base, with 14 bases remaining between them. CDR3 length: 15 residues. Germline V lookup: CDR1 SGHAT, CDR2 FQDESV (reference sequence). The full variable domain, its missing parts supplied by reference TRBV11-1 and TRBJ2-7, is EAEVAQSPRYKITEKSQAVAFWCDPISGHATLYWYRQILGQGPELLVQFQDESVVDDSQLPKDRFSAERLKGVDSTLKIQPAELGDSAMYLCASSSVVGASYEQYFGPGTRLTVT.

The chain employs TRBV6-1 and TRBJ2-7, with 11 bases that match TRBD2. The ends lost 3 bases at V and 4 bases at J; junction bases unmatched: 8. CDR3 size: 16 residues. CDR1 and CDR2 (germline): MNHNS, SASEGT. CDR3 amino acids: CASSDLLAGGQYEQYF. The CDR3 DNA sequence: TGTGCCAGCAGTGATTTGTTAGCGGGAGGGCAATACGAGCAGTACTTC.

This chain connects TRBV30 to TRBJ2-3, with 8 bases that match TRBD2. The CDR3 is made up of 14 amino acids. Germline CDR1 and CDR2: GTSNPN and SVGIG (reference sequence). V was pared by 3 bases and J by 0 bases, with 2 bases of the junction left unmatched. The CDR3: CAWRASGSTDTQYF. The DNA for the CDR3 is TGTGCCTGGAGAGCTAGCGGGAGCACAGATACGCAGTATTTT.

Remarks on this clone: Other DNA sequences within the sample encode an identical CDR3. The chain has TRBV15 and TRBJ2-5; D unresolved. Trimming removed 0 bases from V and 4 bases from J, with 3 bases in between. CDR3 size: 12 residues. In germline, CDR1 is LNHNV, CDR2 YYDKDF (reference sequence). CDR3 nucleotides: TGTGCCACCAGCAGAGACTTAGAGACCCAGTACTTC. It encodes CATSRDLETQYF.

CDR3 sequence: CASSSTGTDSYEQYF. The CDR3 DNA follows: TGTGCCAGCAGTTCTACCGGGACGGATTCCTACGAGCAGTACTTC. The V gene is TRBV28, the J gene TRBJ2-7; D might be TRBD1 or TRBD2, each matching 5 bases. V dropped 4 bases and J dropped 1 base, with 14 bases sitting between them. The CDR3 contains 15 residues. Per the germline V gene, CDR1 is MDHEN and CDR2 is SYDVKM.

The CDR3 nucleotides are TGTGCCAGCACTCGCGCCGGAAACACCATATATTTT. Amino acids: CASTRAGNTIYF. The chain recombines TRBV28 with TRBJ1-3; D remains ambiguous. V gave up 7 bases and J gave up 4 bases, with 8 bases separating them. CDR1 MDHEN and CDR2 SYDVKM come from the germline V gene. CDR3 length equals 12 residues.

The CDR3 region is CASSQRTSGSTDTQYF. The CDR3 region has the DNA TGTGCCAGCAGCCAAAGGACTAGCGGGAGCACAGATACGCAGTATTTT. This chain connects TRBV4-2 to TRBJ2-3, with TRBD2 matching over 11 bases. The V gene's germline CDR1 is LGHNA and CDR2 YNFKEQ. The CDR3 loop spans 16 amino acids. J was trimmed by 0 bases and V by 2 bases; bases with no gene match: 1.

For the CDR3, the DNA is TGCAGCGTAGTCAGGGGACGGGACAGAGGCACAGATACGCAGTATTTT. Translated: CSVVRGRDRGTDTQYF. The rearrangement uses TRBV29-1 and TRBJ2-3; TRBD1 agrees at 7 bases. The ends lost 6 bases at V and 1 base at J; junction bases unmatched: 13. The CDR3 runs 16 residues. Per the germline V gene, CDR1 is SQVTM and CDR2 is ANQGSEA.

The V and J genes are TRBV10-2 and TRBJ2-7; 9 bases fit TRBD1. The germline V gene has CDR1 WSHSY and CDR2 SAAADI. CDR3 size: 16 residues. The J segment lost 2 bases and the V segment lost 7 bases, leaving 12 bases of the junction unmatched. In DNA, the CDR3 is TGCGCCAGCACCGAGGGTCGACAGGGGGGTCCCTACGAGCAGTACTTC. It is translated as CASTEGRQGGPYEQYF.

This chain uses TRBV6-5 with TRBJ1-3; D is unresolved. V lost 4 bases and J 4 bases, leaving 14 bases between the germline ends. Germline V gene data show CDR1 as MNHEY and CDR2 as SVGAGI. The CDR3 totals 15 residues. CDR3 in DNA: TGTGCCAGCAGTTCCGGGCCAGAAATCGGAAACACCATATATTTT. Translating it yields CASSSGPEIGNTIYF.

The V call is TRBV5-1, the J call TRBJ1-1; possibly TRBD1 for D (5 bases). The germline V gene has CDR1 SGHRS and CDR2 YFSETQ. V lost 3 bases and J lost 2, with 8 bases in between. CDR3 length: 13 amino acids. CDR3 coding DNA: TGCGCCAGCAGCTATAGGGGTAACACTGAAGCTTTCTTT. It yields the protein CASSYRGNTEAFF.

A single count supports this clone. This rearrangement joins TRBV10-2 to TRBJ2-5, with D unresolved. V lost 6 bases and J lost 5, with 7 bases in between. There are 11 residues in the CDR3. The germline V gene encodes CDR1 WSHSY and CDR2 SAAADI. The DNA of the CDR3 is TGCGCCAGCAGCGTAGGGGAGACCCAGTACTTC. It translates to CASSVGETQYF.

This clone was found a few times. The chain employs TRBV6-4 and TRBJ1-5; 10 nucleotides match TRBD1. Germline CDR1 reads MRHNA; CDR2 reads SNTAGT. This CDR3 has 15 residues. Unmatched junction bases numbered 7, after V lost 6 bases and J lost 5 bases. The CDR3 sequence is CASSRQGALDQPQHF. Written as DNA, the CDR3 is TGTGCCAGCAGCAGACAGGGGGCTCTGGATCAGCCCCAGCATTTT.

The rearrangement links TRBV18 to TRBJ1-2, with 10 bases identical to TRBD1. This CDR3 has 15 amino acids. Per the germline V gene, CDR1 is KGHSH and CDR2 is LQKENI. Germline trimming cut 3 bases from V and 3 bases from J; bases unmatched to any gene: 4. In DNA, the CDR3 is TGTGCCAGCTCACCTAGACAGGGGGCGGACTATGGCTACACCTTC. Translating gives CASSPRQGADYGYTF.

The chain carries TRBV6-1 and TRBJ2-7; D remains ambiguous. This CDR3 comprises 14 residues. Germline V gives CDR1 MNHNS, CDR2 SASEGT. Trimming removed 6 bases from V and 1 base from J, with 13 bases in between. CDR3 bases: TGTGCCAGCAGCCAAGTAGTCGGGTCCTACGAGCAGTACTTC. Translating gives CASSQVVGSYEQYF.